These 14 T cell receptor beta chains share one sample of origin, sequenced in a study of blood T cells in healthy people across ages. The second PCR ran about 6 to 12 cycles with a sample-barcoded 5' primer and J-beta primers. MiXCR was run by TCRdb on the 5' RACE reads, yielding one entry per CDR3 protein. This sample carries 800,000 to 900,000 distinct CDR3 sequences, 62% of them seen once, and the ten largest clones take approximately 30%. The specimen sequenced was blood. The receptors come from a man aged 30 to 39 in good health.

The chain's CDR3 is CSARDPSGGEVEQYF. For the CDR3, the DNA is TGCAGTGCTAGAGATCCTAGCGGGGGGGAAGTCGAGCAGTACTTC. The rearrangement links TRBV20-1 to TRBJ2-4; TRBD2 agrees at 12 bases. The end of the DNA is better explained by TRBJ2-7, so the J call may be wrong. The CDR3 is made up of 15 amino acids. Germline values: CDR1 DFQATT, CDR2 SNEGSKA (reference sequence).

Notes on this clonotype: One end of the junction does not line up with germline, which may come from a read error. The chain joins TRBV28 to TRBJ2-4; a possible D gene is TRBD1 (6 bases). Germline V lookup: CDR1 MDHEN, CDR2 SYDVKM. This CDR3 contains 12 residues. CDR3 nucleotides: TGTGCCAGCAGGTGGGACAAAAGCATTCAGTACTTC. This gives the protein CASRWDKSIQYF.

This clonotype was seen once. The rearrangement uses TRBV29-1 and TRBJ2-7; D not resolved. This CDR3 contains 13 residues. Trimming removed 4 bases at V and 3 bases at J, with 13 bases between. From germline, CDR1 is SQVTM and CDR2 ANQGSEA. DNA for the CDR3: TGCAGCGTTGTAGGAACAGACCACTACGAGCAGTACTTC. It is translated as CSVVGTDHYEQYF.

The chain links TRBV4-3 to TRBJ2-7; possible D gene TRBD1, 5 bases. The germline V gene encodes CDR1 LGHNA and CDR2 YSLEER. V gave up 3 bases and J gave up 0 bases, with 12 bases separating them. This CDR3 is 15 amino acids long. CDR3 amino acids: CASSQSGPLSYEQYF. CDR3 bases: TGCGCCAGCAGCCAGTCAGGGCCCCTCTCCTACGAGCAGTACTTC.

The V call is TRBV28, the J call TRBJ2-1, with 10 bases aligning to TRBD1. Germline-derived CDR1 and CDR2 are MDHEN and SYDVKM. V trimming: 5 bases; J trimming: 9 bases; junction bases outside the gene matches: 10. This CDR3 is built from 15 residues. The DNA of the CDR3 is TGTGCCAGCAGTGCCCGGGACAGGGGCGTTGGTGAGCAGTTCTTC. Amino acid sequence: CASSARDRGVGEQFF.

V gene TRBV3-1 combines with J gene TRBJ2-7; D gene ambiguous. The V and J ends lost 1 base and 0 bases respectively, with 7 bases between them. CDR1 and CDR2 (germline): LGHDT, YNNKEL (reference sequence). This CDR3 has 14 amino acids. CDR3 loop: CASSQVGFSYEQYF. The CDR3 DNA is TGTGCCAGCAGCCAAGTGGGCTTCTCCTACGAGCAGTACTTC.

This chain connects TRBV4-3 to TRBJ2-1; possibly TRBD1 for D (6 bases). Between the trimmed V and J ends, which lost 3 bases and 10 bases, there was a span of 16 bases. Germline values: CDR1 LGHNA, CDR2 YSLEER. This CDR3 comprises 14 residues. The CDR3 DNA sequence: TGCGCCAGCAGCCAGCACGGTTCAGGGGCAGAGCAGTTCTTC. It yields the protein CASSQHGSGAEQFF.

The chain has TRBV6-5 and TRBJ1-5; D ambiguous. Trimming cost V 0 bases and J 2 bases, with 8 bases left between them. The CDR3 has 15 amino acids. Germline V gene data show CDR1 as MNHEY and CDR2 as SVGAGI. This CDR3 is CASSYSIQGNQPQHF. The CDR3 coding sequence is TGTGCCAGCAGTTACTCGATTCAGGGCAATCAGCCCCAGCATTTT.

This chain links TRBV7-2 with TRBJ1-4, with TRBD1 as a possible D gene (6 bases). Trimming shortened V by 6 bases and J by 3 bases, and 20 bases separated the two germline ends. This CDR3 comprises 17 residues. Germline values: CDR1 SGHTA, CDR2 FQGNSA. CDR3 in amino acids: CASRPKSAGASNEKLFF. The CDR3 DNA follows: TGTGCCAGCAGACCGAAGTCCGCGGGGGCTTCTAATGAAAAACTGTTTTTT. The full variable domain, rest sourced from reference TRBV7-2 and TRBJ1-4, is GAGVSQSPSNKVTEKGKDVELRCDPISGHTALYWYRQSLGQGLEFLIYFQGNSAPDKSGLPSDRFSAERTGGSVSTLTIQRTQQEDSAVYLCASRPKSAGASNEKLFFGSGTQLSVL.

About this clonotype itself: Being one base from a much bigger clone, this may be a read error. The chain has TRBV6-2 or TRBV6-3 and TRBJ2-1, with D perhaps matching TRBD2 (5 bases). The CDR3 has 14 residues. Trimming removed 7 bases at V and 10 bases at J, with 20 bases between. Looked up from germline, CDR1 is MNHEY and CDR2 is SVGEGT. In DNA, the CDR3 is TGTGCCAGCATCGGACGGAGGAAGACCTACGAGCAGTTCTTC. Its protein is CASIGRRKTYEQFF.

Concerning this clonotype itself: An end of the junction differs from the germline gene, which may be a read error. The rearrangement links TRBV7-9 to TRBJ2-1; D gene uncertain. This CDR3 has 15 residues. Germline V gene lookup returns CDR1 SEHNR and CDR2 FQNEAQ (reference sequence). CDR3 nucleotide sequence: TGTGCCAGTAGCTTAAGGGCCCCACCGAACAATGAGCAGTTCTTC. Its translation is CASSLRAPPNNEQFF.

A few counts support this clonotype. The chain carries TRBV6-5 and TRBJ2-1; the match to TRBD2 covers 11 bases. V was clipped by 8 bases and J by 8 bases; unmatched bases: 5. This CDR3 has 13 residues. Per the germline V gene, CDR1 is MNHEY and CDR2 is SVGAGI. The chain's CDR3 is CASLAGGLDEQFF. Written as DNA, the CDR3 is TGTGCCAGCTTAGCGGGGGGGCTCGATGAGCAGTTCTTC.

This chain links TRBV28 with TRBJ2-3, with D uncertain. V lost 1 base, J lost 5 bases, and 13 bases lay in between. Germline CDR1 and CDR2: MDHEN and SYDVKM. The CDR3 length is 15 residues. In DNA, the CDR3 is TGTGCCAGCAGTTTATCCGATTCCTCCAGAGATACGCAGTATTTT. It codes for CASSLSDSSRDTQYF.

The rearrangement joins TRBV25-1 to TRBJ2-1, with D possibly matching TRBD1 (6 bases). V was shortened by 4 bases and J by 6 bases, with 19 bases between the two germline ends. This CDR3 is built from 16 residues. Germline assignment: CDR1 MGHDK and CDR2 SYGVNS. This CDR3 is CASSGRPGVSFNEQFF. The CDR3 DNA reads TGTGCCAGCAGTGGTCGGCCAGGGGTGTCGTTCAATGAGCAGTTCTTC.